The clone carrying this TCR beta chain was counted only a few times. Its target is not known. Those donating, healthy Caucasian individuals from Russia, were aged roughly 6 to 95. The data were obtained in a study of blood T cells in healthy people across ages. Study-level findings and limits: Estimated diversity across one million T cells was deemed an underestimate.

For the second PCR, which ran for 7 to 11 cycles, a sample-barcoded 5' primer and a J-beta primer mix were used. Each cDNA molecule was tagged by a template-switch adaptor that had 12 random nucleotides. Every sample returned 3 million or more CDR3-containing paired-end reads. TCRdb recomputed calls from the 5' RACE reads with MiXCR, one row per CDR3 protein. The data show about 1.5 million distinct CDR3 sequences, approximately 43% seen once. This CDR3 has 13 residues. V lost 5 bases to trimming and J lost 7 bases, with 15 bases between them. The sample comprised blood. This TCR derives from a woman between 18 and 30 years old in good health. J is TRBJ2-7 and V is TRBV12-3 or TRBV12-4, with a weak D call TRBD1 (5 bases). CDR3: CASSLRTPKEQYF. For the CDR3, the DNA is TGTGCCAGCAGTCTTCGGACACCTAAGGAGCAGTACTTC.